This entry lists 7 T cell receptor beta chains sequenced from one sample in a study of response to subunit inactivated influenza vaccine (dated by TCRdb to the late 2010s). Libraries were built with RT-PCR. The sequencer was an Illumina HiSeq 2500. Using fastp trimming at Q25 and MiXCR clonotype assembly, TCRdb reanalyzed the public sequencing data and kept in-frame beta chains. For every CDR3 protein sequence, its rows merge into one entry that carries the most common genes and DNA. The sample profile shows about 610,000 distinct CDR3 sequences; approximately 14% of them were found once. The ten largest clones capture more than 9.5% of the sample. Sample: PBMCs from blood, taken roughly 12 days after vaccination. These receptors were collected from a man aged 50-59 years who received an inactivated influenza vaccine. Donor details come from another sample of the same person, matched by shared clones.

This clonotype came up a few times. The chain couples TRBV11-2 to TRBJ2-1, with 12 nucleotides matching TRBD2. Germline loops: CDR1 SGHAT, CDR2 FQNNGV. With 5 bases clipped from V and 4 bases from J, the junction kept 12 bases outside the gene matches. The CDR3 has 18 residues. The CDR3 loop reads CASSRLAGGANKYNEQFF. The CDR3 DNA reads TGTGCCAGCAGCCGCCTAGCGGGGGGGGCTAACAAGTACAATGAGCAGTTCTTC.

The chain has TRBV28 and TRBJ1-1; D is uncertain. Germline CDR1 and CDR2: MDHEN and SYDVKM. With 3 bases removed from V and 4 bases from J, the gap between germline ends came to 12 bases. The CDR3 has 14 residues. In nucleotides, the CDR3 is TGTGCCAGCAGTTTTACTCGGGGTACCACTGAAGCTTTCTTT. Its translation: CASSFTRGTTEAFF.

The V call is TRBV7-9, the J call TRBJ2-7, with 7 nucleotides matching TRBD2. V was pared by 5 bases and J by 2 bases, with 6 bases of the junction left unmatched. Per germline, CDR1 SEHNR and CDR2 FQNEAQ (reference sequence). This CDR3 has 14 residues. CDR3 amino acids: CASSLRGVPYEQYF. Here the CDR3 DNA reads TGTGCCAGCAGCCTCCGGGGGGTTCCCTACGAGCAGTACTTC.

The chain uses TRBV18 and TRBJ2-7; D ambiguous. V lost 3 bases and J 3 bases, leaving 12 bases between the germline ends. The length of the CDR3 is 14 residues. The V gene's germline CDR1 is KGHSH and CDR2 LQKENI. CDR3 loop: CASSPTLEDYEQYF. In DNA, the CDR3 is TGTGCCAGCTCACCCACCCTGGAAGACTACGAGCAGTACTTC.

V and J are TRBV11-2 and TRBJ2-3, with 10 nucleotides matching TRBD2. Germline CDR1 and CDR2: SGHAT and FQNNGV. The trim removed 5 bases at V and 3 bases at J, leaving 8 bases unmatched. CDR3 length: 16 amino acids. In nucleotides, the CDR3 is TGTGCCAGCAGCCAGAATAGCGGGGGGCAGACAGATACGCAGTATTTT. Amino acids: CASSQNSGGQTDTQYF.

This clonotype came up many times. The chain carries TRBV12-3 or TRBV12-4 and TRBJ2-6; D is unclear. The germline V and J ends were trimmed by 5 bases and 0 bases, with 17 bases remaining between them. The CDR3 is 18 residues long. This chain's CDR3 is CASSSLGVRYSGANVLTF. For the CDR3, the DNA is TGTGCCAGCAGTAGCCTGGGCGTACGATACTCTGGGGCCAACGTCCTGACTTTC.

This sequence joins TRBV7-6 and TRBJ1-5; D remains unclear. Deletions cut 4 bases from V and 2 bases from J, with 12 bases between. Per the germline V gene, CDR1 is SGHVS and CDR2 is FNYEAQ. The CDR3 runs 15 residues. The CDR3 sequence is CASSSTNSGNQPQHF. CDR3 sequence (DNA): TGTGCCAGCAGCTCCACAAACAGTGGCAATCAGCCCCAGCATTTT.